The present TCR beta chain was sequenced within a study of blood T cells in healthy people across ages. Broader study findings: In older individuals, TCR beta diversity per million T cells was lower, falling roughly linearly with age. Leaving the PBMCs unsorted stopped any conclusive comparison of naive versus antigen-experienced cells.

This CDR3 has 14 residues. V shed 3 bases and J 9 bases; nucleotides not matched to a gene: 6. CDR1 SQVTM and CDR2 ANQGSEA come from the germline V gene. With respect to this clonotype: Its antigen is unknown.

Through a sample-barcoded 5' primer and a J-beta primer mix, a second PCR was run for roughly 6 to 12 cycles. One entry per CDR3 protein, called by TCRdb with MiXCR from the 5' RACE reads. This sample has 750,000 to 950,000 distinct CDR3 sequences, with approximately 55% found just once. Sequencing input: blood. The TCR was taken from a man at least 80 years old in good health. The chain couples TRBV29-1 to TRBJ2-4; the match to TRBD1 covers 12 bases. The CDR3 sequence: CSVETGTGGLIQYF. Written as DNA, the CDR3 is TGCAGCGTTGAGACCGGGACAGGGGGCCTCATTCAGTACTTC.